This entry concerns a single T cell receptor (beta chain). Its target is unknown. Other DNA sequences within the sample encode an identical CDR3. Once extracted for a subset, genomic DNA was divided evenly among several immunoSEQ plates. Here immunoSEQ multiplex PCR was the method, and the copy in TCRdb shows in-frame clones only, minus some. The sample yields more than 850,000 clones, 78% seen once. These data come from a study of shared clonotypes between healthy human individuals. Study overall: Samples came from a couple of female and three male donors aged 18 to 49. Researchers assigned three CD4 naive, three CD4 memory, two CD8 naive and one CD8 memory plate to each donor. Study findings and constraints: Non-shared clonotypes showed lower generation probabilities than clonotypes common to all four donors.

The germline V gene has CDR1 SGHRS and CDR2 YFSETQ. This CDR3 has 14 amino acids. The V and J ends lost 4 bases and 4 bases respectively, with 12 bases between them. The TCR was taken from a man aged 18 to 30 in good health. Some clones in this sample may be carry-over from other donors' samples. The material sequenced was memory CD4+ T cells from PBMCs. Specified subset: CD45RA-negative fraction. The V gene is TRBV5-1, the J gene TRBJ1-5, with D possibly TRBD1 on 5 matching bases. The CDR3 DNA is TGCGCCAGCAGCCCCGGGACGGTTAATCAGCCCCAGCATTTT. Its translation is CASSPGTVNQPQHF. Looking up the rest from reference TRBV5-1 and TRBJ1-5 gives the full variable domain: KAGVTQTPRYLIKTRGQQVTLSCSPISGHRSVSWYQQTPGQGLQFLFEYFSETQRNKGNFPGRFSGRQFSNSRSEMNVSTLELGDSALYLCASSPGTVNQPQHFGDGTRLSIL.